The present T cell receptor beta chain was sequenced within a study of T cells in tuberculosis. The overall study: Blood was taken before or within 7 days of anti-tuberculosis therapy.

Sequencing was performed with immunoSEQ multiplex PCR; in TCRdb, only in-frame clones are kept and a portion is missing. The table has thousands of clones, around 95% seen once. The V segment lost 8 bases and the J segment 5 bases; nucleotides outside the gene matches: 17. The germline gives CDR1 SNHLY, CDR2 FYNNEI. This CDR3 is 17 amino acids long. The TCR sequence derives from an adult with tuberculosis. The chain joins TRBV2 to TRBJ2-2, with TRBD1 matching 7 bases. The sequenced sample was PBMCs. CDR3 DNA: TGTGCCAGCCGAAGCCTTCACACGACAGGGCCGACCGGGGAGCTGTTTTTT. It encodes CASRSLHTTGPTGELFF.